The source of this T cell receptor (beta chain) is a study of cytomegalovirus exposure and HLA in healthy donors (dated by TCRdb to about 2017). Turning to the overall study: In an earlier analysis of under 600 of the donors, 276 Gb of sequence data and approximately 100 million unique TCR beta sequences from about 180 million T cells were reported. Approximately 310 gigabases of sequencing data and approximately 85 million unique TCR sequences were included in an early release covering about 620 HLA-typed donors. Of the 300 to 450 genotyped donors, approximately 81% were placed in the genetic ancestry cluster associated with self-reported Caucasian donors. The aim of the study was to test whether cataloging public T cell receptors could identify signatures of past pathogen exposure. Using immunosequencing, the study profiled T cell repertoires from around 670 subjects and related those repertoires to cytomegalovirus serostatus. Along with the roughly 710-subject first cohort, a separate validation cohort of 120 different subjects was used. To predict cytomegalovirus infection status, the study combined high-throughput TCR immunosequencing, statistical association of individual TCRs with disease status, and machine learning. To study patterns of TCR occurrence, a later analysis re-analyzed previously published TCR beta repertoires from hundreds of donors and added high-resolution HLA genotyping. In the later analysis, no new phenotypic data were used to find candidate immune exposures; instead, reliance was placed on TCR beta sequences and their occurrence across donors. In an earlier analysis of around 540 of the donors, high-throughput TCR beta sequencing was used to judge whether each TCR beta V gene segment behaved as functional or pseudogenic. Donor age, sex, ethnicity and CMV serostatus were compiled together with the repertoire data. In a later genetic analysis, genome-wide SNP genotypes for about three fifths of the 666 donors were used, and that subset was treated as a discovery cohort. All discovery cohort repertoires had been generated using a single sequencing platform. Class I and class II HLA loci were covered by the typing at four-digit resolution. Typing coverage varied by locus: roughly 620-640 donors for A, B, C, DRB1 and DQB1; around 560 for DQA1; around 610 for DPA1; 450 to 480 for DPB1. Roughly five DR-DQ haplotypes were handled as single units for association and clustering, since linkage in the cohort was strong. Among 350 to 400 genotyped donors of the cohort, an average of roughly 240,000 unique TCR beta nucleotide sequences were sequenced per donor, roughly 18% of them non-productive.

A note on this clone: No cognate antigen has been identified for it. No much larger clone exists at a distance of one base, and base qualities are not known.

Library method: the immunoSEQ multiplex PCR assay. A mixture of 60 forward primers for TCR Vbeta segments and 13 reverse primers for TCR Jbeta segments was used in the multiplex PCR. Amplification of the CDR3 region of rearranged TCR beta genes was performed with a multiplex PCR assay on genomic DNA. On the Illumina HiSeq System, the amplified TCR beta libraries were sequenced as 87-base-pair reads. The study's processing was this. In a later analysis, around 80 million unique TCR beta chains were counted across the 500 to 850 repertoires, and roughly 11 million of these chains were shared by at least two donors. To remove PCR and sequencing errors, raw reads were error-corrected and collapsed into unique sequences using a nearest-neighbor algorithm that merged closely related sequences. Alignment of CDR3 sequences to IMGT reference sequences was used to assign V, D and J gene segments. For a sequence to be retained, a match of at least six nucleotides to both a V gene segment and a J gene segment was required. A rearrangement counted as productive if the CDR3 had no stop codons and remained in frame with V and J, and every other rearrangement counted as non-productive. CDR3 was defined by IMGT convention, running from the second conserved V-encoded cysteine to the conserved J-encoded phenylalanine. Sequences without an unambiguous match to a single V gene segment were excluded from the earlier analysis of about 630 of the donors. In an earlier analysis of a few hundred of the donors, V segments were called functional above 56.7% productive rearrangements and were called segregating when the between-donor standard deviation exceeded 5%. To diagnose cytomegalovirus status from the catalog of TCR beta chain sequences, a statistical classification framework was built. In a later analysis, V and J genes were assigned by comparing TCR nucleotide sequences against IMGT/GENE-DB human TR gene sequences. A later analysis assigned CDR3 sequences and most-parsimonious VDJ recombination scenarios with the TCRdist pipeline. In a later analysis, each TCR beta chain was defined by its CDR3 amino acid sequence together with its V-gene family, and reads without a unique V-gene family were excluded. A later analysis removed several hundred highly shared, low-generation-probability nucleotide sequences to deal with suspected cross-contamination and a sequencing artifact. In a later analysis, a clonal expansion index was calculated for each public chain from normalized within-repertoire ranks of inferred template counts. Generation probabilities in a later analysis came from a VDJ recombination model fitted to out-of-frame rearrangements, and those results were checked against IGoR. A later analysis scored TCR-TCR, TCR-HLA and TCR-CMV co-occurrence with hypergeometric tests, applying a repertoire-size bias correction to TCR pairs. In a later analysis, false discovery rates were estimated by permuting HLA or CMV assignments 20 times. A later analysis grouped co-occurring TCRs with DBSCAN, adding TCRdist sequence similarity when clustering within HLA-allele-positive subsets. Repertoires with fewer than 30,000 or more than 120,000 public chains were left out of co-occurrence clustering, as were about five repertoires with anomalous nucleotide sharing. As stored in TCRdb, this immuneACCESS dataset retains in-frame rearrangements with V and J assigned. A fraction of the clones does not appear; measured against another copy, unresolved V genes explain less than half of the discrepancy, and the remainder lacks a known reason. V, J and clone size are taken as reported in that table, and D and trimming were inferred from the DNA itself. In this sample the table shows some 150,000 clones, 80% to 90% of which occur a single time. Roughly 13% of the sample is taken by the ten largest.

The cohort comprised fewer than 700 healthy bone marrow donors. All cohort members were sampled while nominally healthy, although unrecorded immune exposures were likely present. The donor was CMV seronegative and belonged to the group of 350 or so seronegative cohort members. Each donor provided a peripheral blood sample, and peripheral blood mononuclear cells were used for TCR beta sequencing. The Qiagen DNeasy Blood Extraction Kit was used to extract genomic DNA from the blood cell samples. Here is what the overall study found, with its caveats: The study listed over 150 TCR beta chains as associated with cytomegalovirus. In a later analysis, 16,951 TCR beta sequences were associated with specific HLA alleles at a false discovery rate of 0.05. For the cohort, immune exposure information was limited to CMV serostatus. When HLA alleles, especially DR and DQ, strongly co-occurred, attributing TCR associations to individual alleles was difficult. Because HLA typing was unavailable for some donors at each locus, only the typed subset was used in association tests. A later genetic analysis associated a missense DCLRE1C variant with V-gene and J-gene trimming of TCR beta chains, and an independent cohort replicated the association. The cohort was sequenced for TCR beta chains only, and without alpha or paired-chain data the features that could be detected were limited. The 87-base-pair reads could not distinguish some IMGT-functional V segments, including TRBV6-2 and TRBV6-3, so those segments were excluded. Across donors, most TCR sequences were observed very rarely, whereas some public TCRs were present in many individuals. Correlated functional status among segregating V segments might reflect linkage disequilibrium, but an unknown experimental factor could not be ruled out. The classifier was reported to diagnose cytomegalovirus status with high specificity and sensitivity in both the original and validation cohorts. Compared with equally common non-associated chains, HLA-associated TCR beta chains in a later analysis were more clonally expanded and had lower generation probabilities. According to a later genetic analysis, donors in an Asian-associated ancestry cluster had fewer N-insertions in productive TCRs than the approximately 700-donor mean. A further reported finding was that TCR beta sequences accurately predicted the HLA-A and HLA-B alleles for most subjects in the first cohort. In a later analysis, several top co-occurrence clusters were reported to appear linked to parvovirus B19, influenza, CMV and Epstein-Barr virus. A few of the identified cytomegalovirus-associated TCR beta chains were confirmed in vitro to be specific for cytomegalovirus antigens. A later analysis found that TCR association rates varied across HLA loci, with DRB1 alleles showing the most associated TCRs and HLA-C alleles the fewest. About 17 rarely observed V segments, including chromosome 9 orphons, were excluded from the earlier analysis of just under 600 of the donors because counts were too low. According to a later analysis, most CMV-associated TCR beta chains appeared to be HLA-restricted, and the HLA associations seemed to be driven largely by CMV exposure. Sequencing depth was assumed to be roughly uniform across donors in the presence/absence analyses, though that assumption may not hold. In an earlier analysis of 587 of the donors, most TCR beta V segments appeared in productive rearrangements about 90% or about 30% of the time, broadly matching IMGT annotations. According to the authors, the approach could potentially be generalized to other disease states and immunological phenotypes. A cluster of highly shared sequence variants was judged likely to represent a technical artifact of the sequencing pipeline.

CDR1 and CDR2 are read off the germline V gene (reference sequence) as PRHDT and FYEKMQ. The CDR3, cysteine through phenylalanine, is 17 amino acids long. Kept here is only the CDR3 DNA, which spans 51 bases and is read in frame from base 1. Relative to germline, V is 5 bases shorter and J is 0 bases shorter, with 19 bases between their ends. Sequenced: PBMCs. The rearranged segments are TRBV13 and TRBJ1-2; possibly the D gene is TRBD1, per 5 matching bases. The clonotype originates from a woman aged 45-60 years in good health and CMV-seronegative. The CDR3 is CASSRGRAIQANYGYTF. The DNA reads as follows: TGTGCCAGCAGCCGTGGCAGGGCTATCCAAGCTAACTATGGCTACACCTTC.